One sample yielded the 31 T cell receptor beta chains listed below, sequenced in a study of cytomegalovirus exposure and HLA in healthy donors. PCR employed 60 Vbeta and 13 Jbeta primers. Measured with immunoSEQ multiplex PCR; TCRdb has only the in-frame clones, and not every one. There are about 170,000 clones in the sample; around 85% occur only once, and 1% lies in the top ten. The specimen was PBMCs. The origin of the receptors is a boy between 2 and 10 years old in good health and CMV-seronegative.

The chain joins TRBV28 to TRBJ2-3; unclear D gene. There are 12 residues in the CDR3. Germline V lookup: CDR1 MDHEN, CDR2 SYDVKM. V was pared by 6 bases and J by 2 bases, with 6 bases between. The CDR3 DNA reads TGTGCCAGCAGAATAGCCACAGATACGCAGTATTTT. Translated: CASRIATDTQYF. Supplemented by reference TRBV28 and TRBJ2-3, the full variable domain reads DVKVTQSSRYLVKRTGEKVFLECVQDMDHENMFWYRQDPGLGLRLIYFSYDVKMKEKGDIPEGYSVSREKKERFSLILESASTNQTSMYLCASRIATDTQYFGPGTRLTVL.

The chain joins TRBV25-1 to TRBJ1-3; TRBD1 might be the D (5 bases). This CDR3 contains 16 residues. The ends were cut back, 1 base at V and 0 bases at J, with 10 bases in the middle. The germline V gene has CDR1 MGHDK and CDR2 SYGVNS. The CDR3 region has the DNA TGTGCCAGCAGTGAATTAACGGGACTCTCTGGAAACACCATATATTTT. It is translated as CASSELTGLSGNTIYF.

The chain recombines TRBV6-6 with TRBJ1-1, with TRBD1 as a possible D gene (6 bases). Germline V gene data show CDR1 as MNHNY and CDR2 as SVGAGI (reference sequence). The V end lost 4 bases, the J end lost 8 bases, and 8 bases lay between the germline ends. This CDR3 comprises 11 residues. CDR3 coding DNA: TGTGCCAGCAGTTTTGGGACAGAAGCTTTCTTT. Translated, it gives CASSFGTEAFF.

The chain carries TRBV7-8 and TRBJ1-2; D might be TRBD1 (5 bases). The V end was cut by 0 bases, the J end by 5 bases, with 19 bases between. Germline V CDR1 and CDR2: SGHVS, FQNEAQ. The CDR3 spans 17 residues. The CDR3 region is CASSLAGGSLDTYGYTF. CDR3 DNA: TGTGCCAGCAGCTTAGCGGGGGGTTCCCTTGATACGTATGGCTACACCTTC.

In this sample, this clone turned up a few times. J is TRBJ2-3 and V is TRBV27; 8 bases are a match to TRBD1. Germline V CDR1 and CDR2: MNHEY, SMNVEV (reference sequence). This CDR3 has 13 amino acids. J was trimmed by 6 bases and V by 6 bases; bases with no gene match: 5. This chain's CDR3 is CASRTGEEDTQYF. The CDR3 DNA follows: TGTGCCAGCAGGACAGGGGAGGAGGATACGCAGTATTTT.

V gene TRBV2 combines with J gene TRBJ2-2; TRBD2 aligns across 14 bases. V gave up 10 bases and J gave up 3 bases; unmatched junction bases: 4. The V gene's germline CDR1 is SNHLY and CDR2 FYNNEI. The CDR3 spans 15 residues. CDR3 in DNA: TGTGCCACCCGGACTAGCGGGGGGTACACCGGGGAGCTGTTTTTT. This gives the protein CATRTSGGYTGELFF.

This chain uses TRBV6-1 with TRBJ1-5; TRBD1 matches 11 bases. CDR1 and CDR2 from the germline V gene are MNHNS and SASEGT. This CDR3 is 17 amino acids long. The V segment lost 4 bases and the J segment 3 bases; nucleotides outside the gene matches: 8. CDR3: CASSASDRGPFNQPQHF. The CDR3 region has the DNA TGTGCCAGCAGTGCCTCGGACAGGGGGCCGTTCAATCAGCCCCAGCATTTT.

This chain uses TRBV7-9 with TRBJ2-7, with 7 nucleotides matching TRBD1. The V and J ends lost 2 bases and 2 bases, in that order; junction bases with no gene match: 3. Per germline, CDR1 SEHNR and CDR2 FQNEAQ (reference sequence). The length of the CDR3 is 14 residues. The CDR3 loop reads CASSLSRGTYEQYF. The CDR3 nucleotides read TGTGCCAGCAGCTTAAGCAGGGGGACCTACGAGCAGTACTTC.

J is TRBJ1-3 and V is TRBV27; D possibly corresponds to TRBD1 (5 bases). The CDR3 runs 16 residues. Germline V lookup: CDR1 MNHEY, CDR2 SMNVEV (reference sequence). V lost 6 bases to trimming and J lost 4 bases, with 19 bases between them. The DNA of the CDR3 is TGTGCCAGCAGCACCGCGGCAGGGTGGCCCGGAAACACCATATATTTT. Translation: CASSTAAGWPGNTIYF.

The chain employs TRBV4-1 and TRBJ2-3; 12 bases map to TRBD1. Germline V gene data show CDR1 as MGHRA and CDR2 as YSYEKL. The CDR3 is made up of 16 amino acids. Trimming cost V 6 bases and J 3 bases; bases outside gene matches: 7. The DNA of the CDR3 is TGCGCCAGCAGGCTCGGGACAGGGGGCCGTACAGATACGCAGTATTTT. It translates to CASRLGTGGRTDTQYF.

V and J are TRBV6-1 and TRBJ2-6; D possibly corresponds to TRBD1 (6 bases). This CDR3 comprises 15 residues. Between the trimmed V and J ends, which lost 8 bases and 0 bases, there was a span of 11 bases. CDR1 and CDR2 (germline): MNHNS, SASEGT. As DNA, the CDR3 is TGTGCCAGCTTCGAGGACAGCTCTGGGGCCAACGTCCTGACTTTC. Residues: CASFEDSSGANVLTF.

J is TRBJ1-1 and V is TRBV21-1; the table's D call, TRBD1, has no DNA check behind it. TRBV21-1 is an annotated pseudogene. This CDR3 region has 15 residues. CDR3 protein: CASSPAQGALFGAFF. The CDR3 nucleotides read TGTGCCAGCAGCCCGGCGCAGGGGGCTTTGTTCGGAGCTTTCTTT.

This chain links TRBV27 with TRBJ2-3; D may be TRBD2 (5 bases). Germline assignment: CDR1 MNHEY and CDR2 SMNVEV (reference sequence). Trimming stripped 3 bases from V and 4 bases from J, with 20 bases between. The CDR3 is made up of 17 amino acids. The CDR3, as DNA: TGTGCCAGCAGTTTTGGTAGCGATTCAGTTTCACCAGATACGCAGTATTTT. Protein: CASSFGSDSVSPDTQYF.

CDR3 residues: CASSESGPYEQYF. CDR3 nucleotide sequence: TGTGCCAGCAGTGAGTCAGGCCCCTACGAGCAGTACTTC. The rearrangement joins TRBV6-5 to TRBJ2-7; D unresolved. Germline assignment: CDR1 MNHEY and CDR2 SVGAGI. The V and J ends lost 5 bases and 2 bases respectively, with 10 bases between them. This CDR3 is built from 13 residues.

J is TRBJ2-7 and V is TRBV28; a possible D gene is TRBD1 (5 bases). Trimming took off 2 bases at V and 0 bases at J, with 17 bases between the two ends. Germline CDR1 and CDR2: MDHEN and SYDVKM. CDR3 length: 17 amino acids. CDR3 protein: CASSLGSPRVTSYEQYF. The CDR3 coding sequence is TGTGCCAGCAGTTTAGGCTCACCCAGGGTGACCTCCTACGAGCAGTACTTC.

This CDR3 is CASSRSGGADTQYF. CDR3 DNA: TGTGCCAGCAGTCGTAGCGGGGGCGCAGATACGCAGTATTTT. The J gene is TRBJ2-3, the V gene TRBV7-6; 9 bases are shared with TRBD2. The V and J ends lost 6 bases and 4 bases, in that order; junction bases with no gene match: 5. The CDR3 extends over 14 amino acids. The germline V gene encodes CDR1 SGHVS and CDR2 FNYEAQ.

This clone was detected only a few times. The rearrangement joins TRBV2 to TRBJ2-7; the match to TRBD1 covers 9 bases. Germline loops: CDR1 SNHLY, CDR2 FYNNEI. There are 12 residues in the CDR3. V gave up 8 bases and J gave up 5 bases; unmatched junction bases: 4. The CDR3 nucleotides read TGTGCCAGCTGGGACAGGGTCCACGAGCAGTACGTC. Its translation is CASWDRVHEQYV.

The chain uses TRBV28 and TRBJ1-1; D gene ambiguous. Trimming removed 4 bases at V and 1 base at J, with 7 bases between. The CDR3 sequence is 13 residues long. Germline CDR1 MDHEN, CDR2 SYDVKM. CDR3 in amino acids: CASSSWRNTEAFF. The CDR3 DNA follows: TGTGCCAGCAGTTCTTGGAGGAACACTGAAGCTTTCTTT.

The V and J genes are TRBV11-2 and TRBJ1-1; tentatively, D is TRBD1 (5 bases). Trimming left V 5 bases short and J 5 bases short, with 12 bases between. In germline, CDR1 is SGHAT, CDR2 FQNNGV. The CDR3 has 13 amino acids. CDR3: CASSRSGLTEAFF. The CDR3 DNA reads TGTGCCAGCAGCCGTTCAGGGTTGACTGAAGCTTTCTTT. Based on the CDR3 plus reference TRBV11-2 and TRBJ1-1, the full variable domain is EAGVAQSPRYKIIEKRQSVAFWCNPISGHATLYWYQQILGQGPKLLIQFQNNGVVDDSQLPKDRFSAERLKGVDSTLKIQPAKLEDSAVYLCASSRSGLTEAFFGQGTRLTVV.

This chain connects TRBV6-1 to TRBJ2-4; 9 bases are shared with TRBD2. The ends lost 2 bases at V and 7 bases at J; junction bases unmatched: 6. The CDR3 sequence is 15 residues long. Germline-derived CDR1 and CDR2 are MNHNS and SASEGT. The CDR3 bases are TGTGCCAGCAGTGAATTTCTGGCGGGGGGGAACATTCAGTACTTC. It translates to CASSEFLAGGNIQYF.

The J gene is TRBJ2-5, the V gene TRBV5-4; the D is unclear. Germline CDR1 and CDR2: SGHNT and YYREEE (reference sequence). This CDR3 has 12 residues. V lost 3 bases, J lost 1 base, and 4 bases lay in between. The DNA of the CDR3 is TGTGCCAGCAGCTGGCCCCAAGAGACCCAGTACTTC. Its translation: CASSWPQETQYF.

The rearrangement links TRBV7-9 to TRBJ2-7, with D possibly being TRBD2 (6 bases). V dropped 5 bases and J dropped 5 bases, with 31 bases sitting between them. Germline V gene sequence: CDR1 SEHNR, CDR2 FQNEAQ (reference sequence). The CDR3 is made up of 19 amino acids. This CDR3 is CASSAPGANGTPEYHEQYF. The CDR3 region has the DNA TGTGCCAGCAGCGCTCCTGGCGCAAACGGGACTCCTGAGTACCACGAGCAGTACTTC.

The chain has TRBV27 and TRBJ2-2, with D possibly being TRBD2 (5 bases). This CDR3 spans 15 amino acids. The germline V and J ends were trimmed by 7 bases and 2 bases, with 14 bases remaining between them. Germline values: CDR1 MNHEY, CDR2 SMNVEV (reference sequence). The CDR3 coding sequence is TGTGCCAGCACTCTGGGGAGTCTCAACACCGGGGAGCTGTTTTTT. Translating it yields CASTLGSLNTGELFF.

CDR3 protein: CASSSDTHHYEAFF. The CDR3 bases are TGTGCCAGCAGTTCCGACACACATCATTATGAAGCTTTCTTT. The chain couples TRBV11-2 to TRBJ1-1; D gene ambiguous. Germline loops: CDR1 SGHAT, CDR2 FQNNGV. The CDR3 is 14 residues long. Trimming removed 6 bases from V and 7 bases from J, with 18 bases in between.

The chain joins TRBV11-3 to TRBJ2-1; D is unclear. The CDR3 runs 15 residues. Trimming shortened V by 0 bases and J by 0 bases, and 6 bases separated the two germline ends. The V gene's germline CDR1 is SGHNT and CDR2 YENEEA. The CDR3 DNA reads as TGTGCCAGCAGCTTAGATTCGGGCTCCTACAATGAGCAGTTCTTC. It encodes CASSLDSGSYNEQFF.

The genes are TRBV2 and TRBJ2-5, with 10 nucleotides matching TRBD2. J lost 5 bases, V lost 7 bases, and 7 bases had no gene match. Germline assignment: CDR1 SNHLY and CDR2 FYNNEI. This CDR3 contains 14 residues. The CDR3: CASIGTSVTETQYF. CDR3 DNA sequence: TGTGCCAGCATCGGGACTAGCGTGACGGAGACCCAGTACTTC.

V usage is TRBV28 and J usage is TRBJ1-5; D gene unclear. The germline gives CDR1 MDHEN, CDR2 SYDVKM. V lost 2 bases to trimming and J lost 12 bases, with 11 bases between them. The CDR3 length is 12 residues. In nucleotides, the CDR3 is TGTGCCAGCAGTTTAGGCCCAGCGGGCCAGCATTTT. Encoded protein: CASSLGPAGQHF.

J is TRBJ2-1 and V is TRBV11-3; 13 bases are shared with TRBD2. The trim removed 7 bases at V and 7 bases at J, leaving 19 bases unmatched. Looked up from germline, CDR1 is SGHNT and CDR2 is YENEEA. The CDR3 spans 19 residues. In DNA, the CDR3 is TGTGCCAGCACCCCTACGGGGGCGGGGACTAGCGGGAAGGGAAATGAGCAGTTCTTC. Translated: CASTPTGAGTSGKGNEQFF.

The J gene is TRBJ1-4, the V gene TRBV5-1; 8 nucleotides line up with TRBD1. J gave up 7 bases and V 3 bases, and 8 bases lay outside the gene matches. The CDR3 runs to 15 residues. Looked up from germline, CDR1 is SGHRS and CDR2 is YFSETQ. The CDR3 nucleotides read TGCGCCAGCAGCTCGCAGGGGGCGTGGGGTGAAAAACTGTTTTTT. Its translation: CASSSQGAWGEKLFF.

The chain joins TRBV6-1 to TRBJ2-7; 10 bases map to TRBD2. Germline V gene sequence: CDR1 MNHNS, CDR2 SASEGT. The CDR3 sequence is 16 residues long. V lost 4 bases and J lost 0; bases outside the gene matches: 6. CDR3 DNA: TGTGCCAGCAGTGCCCCGACTAGCGGGTTCTCCTACGAGCAGTACTTC. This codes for CASSAPTSGFSYEQYF.

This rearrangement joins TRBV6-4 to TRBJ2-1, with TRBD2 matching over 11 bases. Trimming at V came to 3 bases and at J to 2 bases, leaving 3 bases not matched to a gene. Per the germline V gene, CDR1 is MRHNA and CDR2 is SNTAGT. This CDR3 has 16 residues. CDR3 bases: TGTGCCAGCAGTGAAGATAGCGGGGGGGCCTACAATGAGCAGTTCTTC. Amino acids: CASSEDSGGAYNEQFF.